This T cell receptor (beta chain) was sequenced during a study of control samples from healthy donors and cancer patients. The assay was immunoSEQ multiplex PCR, and TCRdb's table has in-frame clones only and misses some. The table lists about 120,000 clones, 93% of them singletons. V lost 8 bases and J lost 1, with 10 bases in between. Germline V CDR1 and CDR2: MNHEY, SMNVEV (reference sequence). The CDR3 loop spans 13 amino acids. Sequencing was carried out using blood. The genes are TRBV27 and TRBJ2-3, with a possible D match to TRBD1 (5 bases). The receptor was isolated from a man aged 30 to 45 in good health. The CDR3 loop reads CASLGAGTDTQYF. The CDR3 region has the DNA TGTGCCAGCCTAGGGGCTGGCACAGATACGCAGTATTTT.